Listed below are T cell receptor beta chains from one sample, sequenced in a study of blood T cell repertoires in COVID-19. Sequencing was performed with immunoSEQ multiplex PCR; in TCRdb, only in-frame clones are kept and a portion is missing. The sample carries about 160,000 clones, approximately 81% recorded once. Input material: PBMCs or T cells enriched from blood (not recorded which). The receptor set was obtained from a man between 60 and 75 years old who had recovered from COVID-19. The CDR3 runs from the conserved cysteine through the conserved F or W. The order of the fields is D gene, J gene, clone size, V gene, CDR3 protein, CDR3 DNA. The D gene is left open where the match is weak. Part of the rows lack a size; the others show once, few, many or a class for expanded clones.

d_call: TRBD2
j_call: TRBJ2-7
clone_size: -
v_call: TRBV19
cdr3_aa: CASSIDGSGVSYEQYF
cdr3_nt: TGTGCCAGTAGTATAGATGGTAGCGGGGTCTCCTACGAGCAGTACTTC

d_call: -
j_call: TRBJ1-1
clone_size: -
v_call: TRBV7-8
cdr3_aa: CASSSRGSWNTEAFF
cdr3_nt: TGTGCCAGCAGCTCACGGGGGTCCTGGAACACTGAAGCTTTCTTT

d_call: -
j_call: TRBJ1-5
clone_size: once
v_call: TRBV5-6
cdr3_aa: CASSLYDRSHQPQHF
cdr3_nt: TGTGCCAGCAGCCTCTACGACAGATCCCATCAGCCCCAGCATTTT

d_call: -
j_call: TRBJ1-1
clone_size: -
v_call: TRBV12-3/TRBV12-4
cdr3_aa: CASSVLSGTEAFF
cdr3_nt: TGTGCCAGCAGTGTTCTATCGGGCACTGAAGCTTTCTTT

d_call: TRBD1
j_call: TRBJ2-7
clone_size: few
v_call: TRBV30
cdr3_aa: CAWIQPGQGEEQYF
cdr3_nt: TGTGCCTGGATCCAGCCCGGACAGGGTGAAGAGCAGTACTTC

d_call: -
j_call: TRBJ2-3
clone_size: -
v_call: TRBV10-3
cdr3_aa: CAISQGHSTDTQYF
cdr3_nt: TGTGCCATCTCCCAGGGCCATAGCACAGATACGCAGTATTTT

d_call: TRBD1
j_call: TRBJ2-7
clone_size: -
v_call: TRBV6-5
cdr3_aa: CASSSARAGQGFF
cdr3_nt: TGTGCCAGCAGTTCCGCGAGGGCGGGACAGGGGTTCTTC

d_call: -
j_call: TRBJ2-5
clone_size: -
v_call: TRBV18
cdr3_aa: CASSPQGARPQETQYF
cdr3_nt: TGTGCCAGCTCACCACAAGGGGCGCGGCCTCAAGAGACCCAGTACTTC

d_call: -
j_call: TRBJ1-6
clone_size: -
v_call: TRBV27
cdr3_aa: CASRGLGSSYNSPLHF
cdr3_nt: TGTGCCAGCAGAGGACTCGGAAGCTCCTATAATTCACCCCTCCACTTT

d_call: -
j_call: TRBJ2-7
clone_size: few
v_call: TRBV5-1
cdr3_aa: CASSLGGQRGSYEQYF
cdr3_nt: TGCGCCAGCAGCTTGGGGGGGCAGCGGGGCTCCTACGAGCAGTACTTC

d_call: TRBD1
j_call: TRBJ1-3
clone_size: -
v_call: TRBV6-1
cdr3_aa: CASSEMDRGGNTIYF
cdr3_nt: TGTGCCAGCAGTGAGATGGACAGGGGTGGAAACACCATATATTTT

d_call: -
j_call: TRBJ1-2
clone_size: -
v_call: TRBV9
cdr3_aa: CASSPGREDFNYGYTF
cdr3_nt: TGTGCCAGCAGCCCAGGGCGGGAGGATTTTAACTATGGCTACACCTTC

d_call: -
j_call: TRBJ1-3
clone_size: -
v_call: TRBV9
cdr3_aa: CASSVQGTGNTIYF
cdr3_nt: TGTGCCAGCAGCGTACAGGGGACAGGAAACACCATATATTTT

d_call: -
j_call: TRBJ1-6
clone_size: once
v_call: TRBV24-1
cdr3_aa: CATSERRYNSPLHF
cdr3_nt: TGTGCCACCAGTGAGAGGAGGTATAATTCACCCCTCCACTTT

d_call: -
j_call: TRBJ2-5
clone_size: few
v_call: TRBV27
cdr3_aa: CASSYSRAAQETQYF
cdr3_nt: TGTGCCAGCAGTTACTCCAGGGCGGCCCAAGAGACCCAGTACTTC

d_call: -
j_call: TRBJ1-4
clone_size: -
v_call: TRBV9
cdr3_aa: CASRGPNEKLFF
cdr3_nt: TGTGCCAGTCGTGGCCCTAATGAAAAACTGTTTTTT

d_call: -
j_call: TRBJ2-1
clone_size: -
v_call: TRBV6-1
cdr3_aa: CASSEALRGGRAYNEQFF
cdr3_nt: TGTGCCAGCAGTGAAGCGCTTCGAGGAGGGCGAGCCTACAATGAGCAGTTCTTC

d_call: TRBD1
j_call: TRBJ2-7
clone_size: -
v_call: TRBV28
cdr3_aa: CASKPTGSYEQYF
cdr3_nt: TGTGCCAGCAAACCGACAGGGTCCTACGAGCAGTACTTC

d_call: -
j_call: TRBJ1-1
clone_size: -
v_call: TRBV7-2
cdr3_aa: CASSLWVTAGGEAFF
cdr3_nt: TGTGCCAGCAGCTTATGGGTGACTGCGGGAGGGGAAGCTTTCTTT